This record covers a single T cell receptor beta chain. Its specificity is unknown. Trimming pared 1 base from V and 0 bases from J, leaving 7 bases between. Germline lookup yields CDR1 SNHLY and CDR2 FYNNEI. The CDR3 sequence is 15 residues long. Using RNA template, CDR3s of TCR alpha and beta were amplified with iRepertoire arm-PCR. Tissue mRNA or PBMC total RNA, 100-400 ng, went into one-step reverse transcription and amplification. MiXCR, applied by TCRdb to the multiplex PCR reads, yields one record per CDR3 protein. The table includes over 140,000 distinct CDR3 sequences, around 40% detected once. The data were taken from a study of glioma-infiltrating T cells. Study-level points and caveats: Gliomas, especially low-grade, showed above-expected tissue-blood divergence; non-neoplastic patients showed below.

The chain links TRBV2 to TRBJ2-1; D perhaps matches TRBD1 (5 bases). The sample was glioma tissue, nonneoplastic brain tissue, or PBMCs (not recorded which). The sequence came from a human donor with low-grade glioma or glioblastoma, undergoing nonglioma brain surgery, or in good health (not recorded which). CDR3 amino acids: CASSEDRTSYNEQFF. For the CDR3, the DNA is TGTGCCAGCAGTGAAGACAGGACCTCCTACAATGAGCAGTTCTTC.